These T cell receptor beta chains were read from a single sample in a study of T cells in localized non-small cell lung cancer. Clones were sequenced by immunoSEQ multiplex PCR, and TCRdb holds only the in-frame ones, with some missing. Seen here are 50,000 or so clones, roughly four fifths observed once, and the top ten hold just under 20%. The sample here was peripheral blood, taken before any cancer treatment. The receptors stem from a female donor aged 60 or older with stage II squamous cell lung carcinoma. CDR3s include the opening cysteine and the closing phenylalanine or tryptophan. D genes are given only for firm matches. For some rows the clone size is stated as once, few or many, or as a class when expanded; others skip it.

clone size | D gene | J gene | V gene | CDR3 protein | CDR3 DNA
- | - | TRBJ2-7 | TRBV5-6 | CASSPRWGYEQYF | TGTGCCAGCAGCCCCCGGTGGGGCTACGAGCAGTACTTC
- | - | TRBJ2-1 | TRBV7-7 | CASSSRLRGGEQFF | TGTGCTAGCAGCTCCAGACTACGAGGAGGTGAGCAGTTCTTC
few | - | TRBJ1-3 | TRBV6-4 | CASSVGGACSGNTIYF | TGTGCCAGCAGTGTGGGAGGGGCTTGCTCTGGAAACACCATATATTTT
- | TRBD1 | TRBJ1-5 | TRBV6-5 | CASSFTGDSNQPQHF | TGTGCCAGCAGTTTCACAGGGGATAGCAATCAGCCCCAGCATTTT
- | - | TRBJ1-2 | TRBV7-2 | CASTLGGADGYTF | TGTGCCAGCACCCTGGGAGGGGCGGATGGCTACACCTTC
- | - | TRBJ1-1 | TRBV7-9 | CASSLTGGKTEAFF | TGTGCCAGCAGCCTGACAGGTGGTAAAACTGAAGCTTTCTTT
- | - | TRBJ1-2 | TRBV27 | CASSLSPLDRTYGYTF | TGTGCCAGCAGTTTATCGCCCCTAGACCGGACCTATGGCTACACCTTC
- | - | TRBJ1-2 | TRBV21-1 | CASSSGGQGHGYTF | TGTGCCAGCAGCTCCGGGGGGCAGGGCCACGGCTACACCTTC
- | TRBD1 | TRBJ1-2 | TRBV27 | CASSTRDRAGGYTF | TGTGCCAGCAGTACCCGCGACAGGGCGGGCGGCTACACCTTC
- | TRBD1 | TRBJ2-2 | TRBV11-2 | CASSLFQGDTGELFF | TGTGCCAGCAGCTTATTCCAGGGGGACACCGGGGAGCTGTTTTTT
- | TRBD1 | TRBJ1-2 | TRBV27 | CASSRQGGYGYTF | TGTGCCAGCAGTCGACAGGGTGGCTATGGCTACACCTTC
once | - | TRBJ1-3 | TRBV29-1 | CSAQTALSGNTIYF | TGCAGCGCCCAGACAGCCTTATCTGGAAACACCATATATTTT
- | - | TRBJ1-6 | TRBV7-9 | CASSPSGGPARDSPLHF | TGTGCCAGCAGCCCGTCAGGCGGCCCGGCCAGGGATTCACCCCTCCACTTT
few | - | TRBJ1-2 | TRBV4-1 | CASSQVIQLLYGYTF | TGCGCCAGCAGCCAAGTCATCCAATTACTCTATGGCTACACCTTC
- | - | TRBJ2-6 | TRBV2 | CASSEDFGRLGDVLTF | TGTGCCAGCAGTGAAGATTTTGGGAGGTTAGGGGACGTCCTGACTTTC
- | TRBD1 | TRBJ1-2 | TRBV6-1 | CASSEMGQGNGYTF | TGTGCCAGCAGTGAAATGGGACAGGGGAATGGCTACACCTTC
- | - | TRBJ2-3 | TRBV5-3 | CARSLAKGVDTQYF | TGTGCCAGAAGCTTGGCTAAAGGGGTGGATACGCAGTATTTT
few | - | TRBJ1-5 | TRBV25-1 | CASSEFAGQGPQHF | TGTGCCAGCAGTGAATTTGCCGGTCAAGGGCCCCAGCATTTT
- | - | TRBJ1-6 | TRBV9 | CASSVNRGSPLHF | TGTGCCAGCAGCGTAAATAGGGGCTCACCCCTCCACTTT
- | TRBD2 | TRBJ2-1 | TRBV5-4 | CASSLRTGGGNEQFF | TGTGCCAGCAGCTTAAGGACCGGGGGGGGCAATGAGCAGTTCTTC
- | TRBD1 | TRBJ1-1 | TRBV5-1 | CASSLTGAGMNTEAFF | TGCGCCAGCAGCTTGACAGGGGCTGGCATGAACACTGAAGCTTTCTTT
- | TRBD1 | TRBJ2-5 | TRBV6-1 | CASRGDRGLAQYF | TGTGCCAGCAGGGGGGACAGGGGATTGGCCCAGTACTTC
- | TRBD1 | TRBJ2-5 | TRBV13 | CASSLRTGGEETQYF | TGTGCCAGCAGCTTACGGACAGGGGGTGAAGAGACCCAGTACTTC